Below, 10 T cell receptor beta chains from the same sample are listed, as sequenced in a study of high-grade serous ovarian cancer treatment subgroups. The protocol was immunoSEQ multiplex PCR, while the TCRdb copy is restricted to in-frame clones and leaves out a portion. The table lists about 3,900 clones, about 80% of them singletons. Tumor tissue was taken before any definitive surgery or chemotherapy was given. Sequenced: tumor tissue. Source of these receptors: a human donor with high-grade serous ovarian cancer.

In DNA, the CDR3 is TGTGCCAGCAGCTTCGGACAGGCCTTATCCCCCCAGCATTTT. This codes for CASSFGQALSPQHF. This chain joins TRBV11-3 and TRBJ1-5; TRBD1 matches at 7 bases. The V and J ends lost 3 bases and 10 bases, in that order; junction bases with no gene match: 9. This CDR3 contains 14 residues. The germline V gene has CDR1 SGHNT and CDR2 YENEEA.

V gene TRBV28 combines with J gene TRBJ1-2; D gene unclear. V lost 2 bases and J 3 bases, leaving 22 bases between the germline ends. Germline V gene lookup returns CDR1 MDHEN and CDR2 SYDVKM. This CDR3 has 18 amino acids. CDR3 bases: TGTGCCAGCAGTTTAACGGGGTGGATCGGAAGTATGGACTATGGCTACACCTTC. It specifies CASSLTGWIGSMDYGYTF.

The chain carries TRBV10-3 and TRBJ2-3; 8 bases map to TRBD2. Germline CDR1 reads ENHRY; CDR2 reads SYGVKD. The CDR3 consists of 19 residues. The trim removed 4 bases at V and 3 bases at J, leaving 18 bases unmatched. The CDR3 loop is CAISVFPMSGGPSTDTQYF. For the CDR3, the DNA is TGTGCCATCAGTGTATTCCCAATGAGCGGGGGACCCTCTACAGATACGCAGTATTTT.

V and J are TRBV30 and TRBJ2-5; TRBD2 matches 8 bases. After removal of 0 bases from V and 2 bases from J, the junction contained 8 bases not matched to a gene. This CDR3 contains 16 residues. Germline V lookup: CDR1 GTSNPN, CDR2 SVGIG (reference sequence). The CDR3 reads CAWSVRAGATQETQYF. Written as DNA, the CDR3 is TGTGCCTGGAGTGTACGAGCGGGGGCCACTCAAGAGACCCAGTACTTC. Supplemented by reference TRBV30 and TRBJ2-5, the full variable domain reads SQTIHQWPATLVQPVGSPLSLECTVEGTSNPNLYWYRQAAGRGLQLLFYSVGIGQISSEVPQNLSASRPQDRQFILSSKKLLLSDSGFYLCAWSVRAGATQETQYFGPGTRLLVL.

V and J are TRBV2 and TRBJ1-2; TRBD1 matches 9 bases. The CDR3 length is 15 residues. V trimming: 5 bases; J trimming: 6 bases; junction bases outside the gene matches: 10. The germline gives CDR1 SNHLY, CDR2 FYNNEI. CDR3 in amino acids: CASSLRTGVLNGYTF. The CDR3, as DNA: TGTGCCAGCAGTCTTAGGACAGGGGTACTCAATGGCTACACCTTC.

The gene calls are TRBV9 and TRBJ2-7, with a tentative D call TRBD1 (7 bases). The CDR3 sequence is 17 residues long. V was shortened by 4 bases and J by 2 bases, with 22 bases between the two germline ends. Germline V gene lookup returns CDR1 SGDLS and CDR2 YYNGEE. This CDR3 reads CASSKGQTGGVTYEQYF. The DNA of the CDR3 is TGTGCCAGCAGCAAGGGACAGACGGGCGGGGTAACCTACGAGCAGTACTTC.

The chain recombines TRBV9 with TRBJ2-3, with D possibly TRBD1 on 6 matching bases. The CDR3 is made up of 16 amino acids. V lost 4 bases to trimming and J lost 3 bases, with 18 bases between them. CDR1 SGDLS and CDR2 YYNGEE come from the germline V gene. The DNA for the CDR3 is TGTGCCAGCAGCCTCATGGCGCGTAGGGGGACAGATACGCAGTATTTT. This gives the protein CASSLMARRGTDTQYF.

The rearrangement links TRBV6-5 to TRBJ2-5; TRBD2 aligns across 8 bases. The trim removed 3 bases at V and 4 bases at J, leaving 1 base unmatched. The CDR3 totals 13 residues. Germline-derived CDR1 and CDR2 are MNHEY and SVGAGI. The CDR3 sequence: CASSYSGVETQYF. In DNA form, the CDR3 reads TGTGCCAGCAGTTATAGCGGGGTAGAGACCCAGTACTTC.

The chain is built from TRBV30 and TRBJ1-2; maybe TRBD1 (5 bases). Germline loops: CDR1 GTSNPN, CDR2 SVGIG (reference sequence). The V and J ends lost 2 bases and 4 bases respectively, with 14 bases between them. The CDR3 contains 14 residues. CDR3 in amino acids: CAWSIPGTIYGYTF. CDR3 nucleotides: TGTGCCTGGAGTATTCCGGGGACGATCTATGGCTACACCTTC. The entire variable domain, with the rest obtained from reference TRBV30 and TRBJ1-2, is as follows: SQTIHQWPATLVQPVGSPLSLECTVEGTSNPNLYWYRQAAGRGLQLLFYSVGIGQISSEVPQNLSASRPQDRQFILSSKKLLLSDSGFYLCAWSIPGTIYGYTFGSGTRLTVV.

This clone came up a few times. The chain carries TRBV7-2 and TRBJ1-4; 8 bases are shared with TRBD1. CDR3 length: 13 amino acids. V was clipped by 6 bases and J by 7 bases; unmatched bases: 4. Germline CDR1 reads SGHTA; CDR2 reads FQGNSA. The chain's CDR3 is CASSRDRGEKLFF. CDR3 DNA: TGTGCCAGCAGTCGCGACAGGGGTGAAAAACTGTTTTTT.